The present TCR beta chain was sequenced within a study of T cell responses to AZD1222 COVID-19 vaccine. Overall study results and limits: Clonal diversity was possibly underestimated, and white British individuals and females predominated among donors.

Regarding this clone: Its antigen is still unknown.

Only in-frame clones appear in the TCRdb table, and some are missing; sequencing was by immunoSEQ multiplex PCR. The sample shows some 100,000 clones, approximately 87% of them seen only once. The sample consisted of peripheral blood, taken 28 days after the second AZD1222 dose. This TCR was recovered from an adult who received the AZD1222 COVID-19 vaccine.

The CDR3 DNA follows: TGCGCCAGCAGCCAAGATCTATTCTGGGACAGACCAAACACTGAAGCTTTCTTT. This translates into CASSQDLFWDRPNTEAFF. V gene TRBV4-3 combines with J gene TRBJ1-1; 7 bases align to TRBD1. Germline V gene sequence: CDR1 LGHNA, CDR2 YSLEER. Trimming removed 0 bases from V and 2 bases from J; junction bases left unmatched: 12. The CDR3 runs 18 residues.